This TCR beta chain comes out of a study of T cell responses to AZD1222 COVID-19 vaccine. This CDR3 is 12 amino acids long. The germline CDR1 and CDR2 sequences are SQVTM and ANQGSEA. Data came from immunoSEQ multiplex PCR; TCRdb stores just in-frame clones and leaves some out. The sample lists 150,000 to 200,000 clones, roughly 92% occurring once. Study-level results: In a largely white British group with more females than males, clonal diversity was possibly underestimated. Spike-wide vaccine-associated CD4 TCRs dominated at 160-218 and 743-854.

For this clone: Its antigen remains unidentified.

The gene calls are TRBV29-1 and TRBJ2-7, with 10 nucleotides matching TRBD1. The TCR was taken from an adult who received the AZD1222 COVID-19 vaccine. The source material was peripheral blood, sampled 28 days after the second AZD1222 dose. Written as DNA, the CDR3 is TGCGCGACCCGGGGACAGGGGTACGAGCAGTACTTC. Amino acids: CATRGQGYEQYF.